One T cell receptor (beta chain) is described in this entry. The antigen is not known. The source of the sample is a study of shared clonotypes between healthy human individuals. Naive CD8 cells were CD45RO-negative, positively selected for CCR7, excluding terminally differentiated effector memory CD45RA+ cells. Whole-study results and caveats: Clonotypes not shared had lower generation probabilities than those common to all four donors.

Some 29,000 T cell genomes (approximately 180 ng DNA) went into each sorted-subset replicate. The assay was immunoSEQ multiplex PCR, and TCRdb's table has in-frame clones only and misses some. The table records about 2.1 million clones, about 93% of them present only once. Sequenced input: naive CD8+ T cells from PBMCs. This receptor was identified in a young man in good health. Some clones in this sample may be carry-over from other donors' samples.

The CDR3, as DNA: TGCGCCAGCAGCTTGGTTAGTGTGGGAGGGCGGGATGAGCAGTTCTTC. It is translated as CASSLVSVGGRDEQFF. The rearrangement joins TRBV5-1 to TRBJ2-1, with 7 bases aligning to TRBD2. Trimming removed 0 bases from V and 8 bases from J; junction bases left unmatched: 11. Germline CDR1 SGHRS, CDR2 YFSETQ. The CDR3 spans 16 residues.